This T cell receptor beta chain was retrieved from a study of CD8 T cells in Susac syndrome. Overall study findings and caveats: By the study's own acknowledgment, its TCR sequencing and HLA analysis included relatively few individuals.

CDR3 length: 14 residues. V was pared by 6 bases and J by 1 base, with 10 bases between. The germline V gene encodes CDR1 SGHRS and CDR2 YFSETQ. Details on this clonotype: The antigen is undetermined.

Reverse transcription of about 0.5 to 1 ug RNA was performed with random hexamers. Amplification of the TCR beta CDR3 was carried out by immunoSEQ multiplex PCR, which spanned a total of 54 Vbeta and 13 Jbeta segments. One entry per CDR3 protein, called by TCRdb with MiXCR from the immunoSEQ multiplex PCR reads. The table includes about 90,000 distinct CDR3 sequences, approximately 95% detected once. The study sequenced TCR beta in blood CD8+ and CD4+ T cells. TEMRA cells underwent FACS enrichment and CD8+ and CD4+ T cells underwent negative isolation. The sequence came from a human donor in good health. The V and J genes are TRBV5-1 and TRBJ2-2, with D unresolved. The source material was CD8+ T cells from PBMCs. This chain's CDR3 is CASTWTLNTGELFF. The CDR3 DNA reads as TGCGCCAGCACATGGACGTTGAACACCGGGGAGCTGTTTTTT.